This T cell receptor (beta chain) was recorded in a study of cytomegalovirus exposure and HLA in healthy donors. Study details: Within an early data release were 85 million or so unique TCRs drawn from HLA-typed donors. When 350 to 400 donors were genotyped, approximately 80% of them were found to fall in the Caucasian-associated ancestry cluster.

Whole-study findings and limits: For most TCR beta V segments, an earlier analysis put the productive rate at about 87% or about 30% of the time. Accurate prediction of most subjects' HLA-A and HLA-B alleles from TCR beta sequences was reported.

Both 60 Vbeta primers and 13 Jbeta primers went into the PCR. Clones were read by immunoSEQ multiplex PCR, and TCRdb kept only the in-frame ones, dropping some. This sample has some 150,000 clones, with approximately 90% found just once. This clone was counted once. Its antigen is currently unknown. The sequenced material came from PBMCs. This sequence was found in a woman in her thirties in good health and CMV-seronegative.

The CDR3: CAILRVVGSEAFF. The CDR3 coding sequence is TGTGCCATATTAAGGGTAGTGGGGAGTGAAGCTTTCTTT. The chain couples TRBV7-2 to TRBJ1-1; D remains unclear. Germline V gene lookup returns CDR1 SGHTA and CDR2 FQGNSA. V lost 10 bases to trimming and J lost 7 bases, with 19 bases between them. The CDR3 totals 13 residues.